This passage covers 2 T cell receptor beta chains from one sample sequenced in a study of T cell repertoires in cytomegalovirus infection. TCRdb re-called the reads through MiXCR, storing one row per CDR3 protein. The table records approximately 260,000 distinct CDR3 sequences, around 15% of them present only once. Sequencing used CD8+ T cells from PBMCs. The receptors shown here come from a human donor in good health (CMV status not recorded). Some clones in this sample may be carry-over from other donors' samples.

Only a few counts were recorded for this clonotype. The chain is built from TRBV7-9 and TRBJ1-1; possibly TRBD1 for D (6 bases). V was trimmed by 6 bases and J by 5 bases, leaving 16 bases between them. This CDR3 is 14 amino acids long. Per germline, CDR1 SEHNR and CDR2 FQNEAQ (reference sequence). Written as DNA, the CDR3 is TGTGCCAGCAGACCCGGGGGGCGAGGTACTGAAGCTTTCTTT. This codes for CASRPGGRGTEAFF.

This chain links TRBV7-9 with TRBJ2-3; possible D gene TRBD2, 6 bases. Trimming took 0 bases from V and 4 from J, leaving 29 bases between them. Germline values: CDR1 SEHNR, CDR2 FQNEAQ (reference sequence). This CDR3 contains 21 residues. The CDR3 coding sequence is TGTGCCAGCAGCTTAGCCGGGGGACTTCCGATTTTCGAGGGGAGCGCAGATACGCAGTATTTT. It encodes CASSLAGGLPIFEGSADTQYF.